This passage covers 4 T cell receptor beta chains from one sample sequenced in a study of regulatory T cells in long-lasting Graves disease. iRepertoire HTBI primers and Arm-PCR of CDR3 regions built TCR beta libraries. MiXCR was run by TCRdb on the multiplex PCR reads, yielding one entry per CDR3 protein. The table shows more than 650,000 distinct CDR3 sequences, with about 32% occurring only once. This sample's time point: persistent/refractory GD, antithyroid drugs over 5 years with positive TRAb. TCR sequences were obtained from RNA taken from PBMCs. Sequencing used peripheral blood mononuclear cells (PBMCs), obtained when the disease was refractory, from a patient treated with antithyroid drugs. The receptor set was obtained from a female donor with Graves disease.

The CDR3 nucleotides read TGCAGCGCTTCCTTTAGGGATGGCTACACCTTC. It is translated as CSASFRDGYTF. The V and J genes are TRBV29-1 and TRBJ1-2; D is unresolved. Germline-derived CDR1 and CDR2 are SQVTM and ANQGSEA. V was shortened by 7 bases and J by 6 bases, with 12 bases between the two germline ends. CDR3 length equals 11 residues.

This clonotype was counted once. The chain carries TRBV5-1 and TRBJ2-5; the match to TRBD2 covers 11 bases. The germline CDR1 and CDR2 sequences are SGHRS and YFSETQ. This CDR3 contains 16 residues. After removal of 4 bases from V and 5 bases from J, the junction contained 10 bases not matched to a gene. CDR3 sequence: CASSLKLAGVVETQYF. The CDR3, as DNA: TGCGCCAGCAGCCTGAAACTAGCGGGAGTAGTTGAGACCCAGTACTTC.

The chain uses TRBV11-1 and TRBJ1-1; possibly TRBD1 for D (6 bases). The CDR3 extends over 15 amino acids. The germline V and J ends were trimmed by 1 base and 0 bases, with 9 bases remaining between them. Germline CDR1 and CDR2: SGHAT and FQDESV (reference sequence). CDR3 sequence: CASSLEGDMNTEAFF. The CDR3, as DNA: TGTGCCAGCAGCTTAGAGGGGGACATGAACACTGAAGCTTTCTTT.

As for this clonotype: One end of the junction is discordant with germline, which a read error may explain. This rearrangement joins TRBV7-2 to TRBJ1-3, with 10 nucleotides matching TRBD1. There are 17 residues in the CDR3. Germline-derived CDR1 and CDR2 are SGHTA and FQGNSA. CDR3 bases: TGTGCCAGCAGCGGCTCTTCGGGACAGGGGCACGGAAACACCATACATTTT. It codes for CASSGSSGQGHGNTIHF.